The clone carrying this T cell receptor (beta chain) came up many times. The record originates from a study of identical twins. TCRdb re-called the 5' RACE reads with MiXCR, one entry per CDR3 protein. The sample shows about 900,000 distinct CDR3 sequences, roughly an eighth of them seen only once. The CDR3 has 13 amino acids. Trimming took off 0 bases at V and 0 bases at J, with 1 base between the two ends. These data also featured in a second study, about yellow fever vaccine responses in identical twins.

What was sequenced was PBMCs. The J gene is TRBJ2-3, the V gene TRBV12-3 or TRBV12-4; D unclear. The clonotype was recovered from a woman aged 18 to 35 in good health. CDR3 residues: CASSLASTDTQYF. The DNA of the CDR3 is TGTGCCAGCAGTTTAGCAAGCACAGATACGCAGTATTTT.